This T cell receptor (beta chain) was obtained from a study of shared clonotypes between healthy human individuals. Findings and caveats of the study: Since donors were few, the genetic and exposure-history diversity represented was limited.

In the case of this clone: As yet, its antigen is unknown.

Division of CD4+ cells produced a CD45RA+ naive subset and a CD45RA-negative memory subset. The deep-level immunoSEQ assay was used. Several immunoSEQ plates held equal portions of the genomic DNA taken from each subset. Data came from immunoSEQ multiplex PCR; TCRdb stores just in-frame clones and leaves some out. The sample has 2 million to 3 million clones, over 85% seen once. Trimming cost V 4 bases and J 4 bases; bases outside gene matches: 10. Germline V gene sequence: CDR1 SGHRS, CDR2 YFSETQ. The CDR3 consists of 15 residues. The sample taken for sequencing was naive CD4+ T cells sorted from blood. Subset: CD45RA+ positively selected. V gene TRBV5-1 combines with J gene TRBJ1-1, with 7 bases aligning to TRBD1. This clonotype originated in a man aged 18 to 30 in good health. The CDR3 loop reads CASSGLTGVGTEAFF. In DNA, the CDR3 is TGCGCCAGCAGCGGCTTAACAGGGGTTGGCACTGAAGCTTTCTTT.